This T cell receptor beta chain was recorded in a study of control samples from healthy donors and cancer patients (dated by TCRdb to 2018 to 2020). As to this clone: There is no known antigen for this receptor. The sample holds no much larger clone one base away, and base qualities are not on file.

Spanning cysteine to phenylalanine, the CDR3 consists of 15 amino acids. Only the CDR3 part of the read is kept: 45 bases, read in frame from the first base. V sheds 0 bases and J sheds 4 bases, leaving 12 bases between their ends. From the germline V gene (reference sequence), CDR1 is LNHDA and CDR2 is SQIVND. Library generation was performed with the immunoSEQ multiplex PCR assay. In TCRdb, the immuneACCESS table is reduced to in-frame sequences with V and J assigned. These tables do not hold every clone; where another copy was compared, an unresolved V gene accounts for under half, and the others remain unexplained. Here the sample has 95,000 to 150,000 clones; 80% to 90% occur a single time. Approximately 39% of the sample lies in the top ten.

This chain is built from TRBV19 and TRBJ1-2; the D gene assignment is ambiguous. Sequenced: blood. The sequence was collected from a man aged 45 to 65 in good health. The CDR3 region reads CASSIDSPGFYGYTF. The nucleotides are TGTGCCAGTAGTATAGACAGCCCAGGCTTCTATGGCTACACCTTC. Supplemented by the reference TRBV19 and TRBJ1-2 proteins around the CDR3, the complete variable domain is DGGITQSPKYLFRKEGQNVTLSCEQNLNHDAMYWYRQDPGQGLRLIYYSQIVNDFQKGDIAEGYSVSREKKESFPLTVTSAQKNPTAFYLCASSIDSPGFYGYTFGSGTRLTVV.